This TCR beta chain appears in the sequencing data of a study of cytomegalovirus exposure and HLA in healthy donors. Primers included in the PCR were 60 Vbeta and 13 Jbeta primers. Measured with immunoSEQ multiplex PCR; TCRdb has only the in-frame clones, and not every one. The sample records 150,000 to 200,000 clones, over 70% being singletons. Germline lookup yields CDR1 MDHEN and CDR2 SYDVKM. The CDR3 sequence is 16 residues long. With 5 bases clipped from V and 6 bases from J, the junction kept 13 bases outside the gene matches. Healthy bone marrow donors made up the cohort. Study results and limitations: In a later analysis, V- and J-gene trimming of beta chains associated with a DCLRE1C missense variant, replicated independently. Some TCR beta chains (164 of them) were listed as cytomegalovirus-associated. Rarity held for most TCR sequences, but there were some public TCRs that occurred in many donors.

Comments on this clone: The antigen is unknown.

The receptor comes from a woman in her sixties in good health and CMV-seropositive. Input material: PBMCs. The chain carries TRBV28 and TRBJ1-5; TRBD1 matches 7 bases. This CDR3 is CASSPWATGLGQPQHF. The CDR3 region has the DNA TGTGCCAGCAGTCCCTGGGCGACAGGGCTCGGTCAGCCCCAGCATTTT.